Included here is one T cell receptor (beta chain) sequence, with context. This CDR3 has 15 residues. CDR1 is SNHLY and CDR2 is FYNNEI in the germline V gene. The V segment lost 3 bases and the J segment 3 bases; nucleotides outside the gene matches: 3. This sample is drawn from a study of technical replicates of blood from a few donors. Profiling relied on immunoSEQ multiplex PCR, and the TCRdb table lists in-frame clones only, not all of them. The profile shows about 81,000 clones, 95% to 97% of them singletons. The source is a human donor in good health. This chain links TRBV2 with TRBJ2-5, with 11 bases that match TRBD2. Sequences were obtained from T cells isolated from PBMCs. CDR3 region: CASSDRGLAEETQYF. The CDR3 DNA sequence: TGTGCCAGCAGTGATCGGGGACTAGCGGAAGAGACCCAGTACTTC.